What follows are 12 T cell receptor beta chains derived from one specimen sequenced in a study of CD4 T cells in relation to SARS-CoV-2 and coronaviruses. CD4+ T cells from unexposed donors were obtained before the COVID-19 pandemic (2011-2018). After roughly 9 days of culture, CD4+ T cells were isolated. TCRdb's table, derived via immunoSEQ multiplex PCR, lists solely in-frame clones and lacks some. Of 9,000 to 13,000 clones detected, about 79% appear once; the ten largest clones hold over 25%. The antigens for these receptors are not known. Material: CD4+ T cells from PBMCs, cultured in vitro. The receptors here all came from a human donor in good health.

The gene calls are TRBV3-1 (or the pseudogene TRBV3-2) and TRBJ1-3; 7 bases agree with TRBD1. The CDR3 sequence is 18 residues long. Germline V CDR1 and CDR2: LGHDT, YNNKEL (reference sequence). With 6 bases clipped from V and 0 bases from J, the junction kept 14 bases outside the gene matches. The CDR3 coding sequence is TGTGCCAGCAGTATTCGGGACAGCGAGGAGGTCTCTGGAAACACCATATATTTT. Its translation: CASSIRDSEEVSGNTIYF.

The chain links TRBV18 to TRBJ2-7, with 9 bases that match TRBD2. Germline V CDR1 and CDR2: KGHSH, LQKENI. The V segment lost 6 bases and the J segment 5 bases; nucleotides outside the gene matches: 11. The CDR3 is 15 amino acids. The DNA for the CDR3 is TGTGCCAGCTCCCCTACGCTTAGCGGGGGTAACGAGCAGTACTTC. This translates into CASSPTLSGGNEQYF.

This chain links TRBV6-5 with TRBJ2-3, with TRBD2 matching over 14 bases. This CDR3 spans 15 amino acids. The germline CDR1 and CDR2 sequences are MNHEY and SVGAGI. V lost 0 bases, J lost 14 bases, and 7 bases stayed unmatched. The CDR3 loop is CASSYSKGLAGVGYF. The CDR3 DNA follows: TGTGCCAGCAGTTACTCGAAGGGACTAGCGGGAGTGGGGTATTTT.

The chain uses TRBV6-6 and TRBJ1-4; a weak D match, TRBD1 (6 bases). Germline-derived CDR1 and CDR2 are MNHNY and SVGAGI (reference sequence). V was trimmed by 6 bases and J by 2 bases, leaving 16 bases between them. The CDR3 sequence is 16 residues long. Written as DNA, the CDR3 is TGTGCCAGCAGGCCGGGACAAACGGGGACTAATGAAAAACTGTTTTTT. Translation gives CASRPGQTGTNEKLFF.

This clone was found a few times. This sequence joins TRBV2 and TRBJ1-1, with 8 bases lining up with TRBD1. J was trimmed by 7 bases and V by 6 bases; bases with no gene match: 7. The CDR3 has 13 residues. Germline V CDR1 and CDR2: SNHLY, FYNNEI. CDR3 nucleotides: TGTGCCAGCAGAGGACAGGGAATGGGTGAAGCTTTCTTT. As protein: CASRGQGMGEAFF.

The chain combines TRBV7-9 with TRBJ2-2, with 7 bases matching TRBD1. The V and J ends lost 6 bases and 4 bases, in that order; junction bases with no gene match: 8. The CDR3 length is 15 residues. Germline V CDR1 and CDR2: SEHNR, FQNEAQ (reference sequence). CDR3 protein: CASSPTGLRTGELFF. CDR3 nucleotides: TGTGCCAGCAGTCCGACAGGGTTGCGCACCGGGGAGCTGTTTTTT.

This chain joins TRBV6-4 and TRBJ1-1, with 7 bases lining up with TRBD1. Germline CDR1 MRHNA, CDR2 SNTAGT. The length of the CDR3 is 14 residues. J lost 11 bases, V lost 4 bases, and 13 bases had no gene match. The CDR3 is CASSASRGAGWAFF. The CDR3 DNA is TGTGCCAGCAGTGCTTCCAGGGGGGCAGGGTGGGCTTTCTTT.

The rearrangement joins TRBV6-5 to TRBJ1-2; D is unclear. V was pared by 0 bases and J by 5 bases, with 7 bases between. The germline V gene encodes CDR1 MNHEY and CDR2 SVGAGI. CDR3 length equals 13 residues. The CDR3 DNA is TGTGCCAGCAGTTACTCCTTTCAATATGGCTACACCTTC. It translates to CASSYSFQYGYTF.

This chain connects TRBV19 to TRBJ2-1, with 7 nucleotides matching TRBD2. The CDR3 spans 15 residues. CDR1 and CDR2 from the germline V gene are LNHDA and SQIVND (reference sequence). V shed 8 bases, J shed 0 bases, and the junction held 7 bases outside the gene matches. The CDR3 nucleotides are TGTGCCAGTGGGTGGGGGGGGAACTCCTACAATGAGCAGTTCTTC. Encoded protein: CASGWGGNSYNEQFF. Full variable domain (outside the CDR3, taken from reference TRBV19 and TRBJ2-1): DGGITQSPKYLFRKEGQNVTLSCEQNLNHDAMYWYRQDPGQGLRLIYYSQIVNDFQKGDIAEGYSVSREKKESFPLTVTSAQKNPTAFYLCASGWGGNSYNEQFFGPGTRLTVL.

The chain couples TRBV5-1 to TRBJ1-3; D is ambiguous. Looked up from germline, CDR1 is SGHRS and CDR2 is YFSETQ. The CDR3 spans 16 residues. Trimming removed 1 base at V and 1 base at J, with 12 bases between. CDR3 coding DNA: TGCGCCAGCAGCTTGACAGAAATAAAATCTGGAAACACCATATATTTT. This encodes CASSLTEIKSGNTIYF.

This clone was counted a single time. The junction differs from germline at one of its ends, possibly a read error. J is TRBJ2-5 and V is TRBV7-7; 12 nucleotides match TRBD1. Germline V gene sequence: CDR1 SSHAT, CDR2 FNYEAQ (reference sequence). The CDR3 is made up of 17 amino acids. The CDR3 spells CASSLEWGQGAIETQYF. In DNA, the CDR3 is TGTGCTAGCAGCTTAGAATGGGGACAGGGGGCTATTGAGACCCAGTACTTC.

The chain recombines TRBV11-3 with TRBJ2-2; TRBD2 matches 12 bases. Per the germline V gene, CDR1 is SGHNT and CDR2 is YENEEA. Trimming took 4 bases from V and 5 from J; bases not matched to a gene: 2. The CDR3 is 15 residues long. The CDR3 sequence is CASSSGLAGTGELFF. Here the CDR3 DNA reads TGTGCCAGCAGCTCCGGACTAGCGGGAACCGGGGAGCTGTTTTTT.